This T cell receptor (beta chain) stems from a study of blood T cells in healthy people across ages. Sample-barcoded 5' priming and a J-beta primer mix drove a second PCR of roughly 6 to 12 cycles. TCRdb called the 5' RACE reads again in MiXCR, with one record for every CDR3 protein. The sample records just under 750,000 distinct CDR3 sequences, approximately 21% being singletons. Study-wide results and limits: Calculation of diversity from one million T cells yielded estimates considered to be underestimates.

Trimming left V 4 bases short and J 8 bases short, with 15 bases between. CDR3 length: 13 amino acids. Germline CDR1 reads SGHRS; CDR2 reads YFSETQ. Extractions gave at least 5 micrograms of total RNA per sample. This clonotype occurred a few times. Its antigen is not identified. This rearrangement joins TRBV5-1 to TRBJ1-2, with D possibly being TRBD1 (5 bases). Material for sequencing was blood. This receptor was obtained from a man aged 65 to 85 in good health. In nucleotides, the CDR3 is TGCGCCAGCAGCGCACAGGTCCAGGAAGGCTACACCTTC. Its translation: CASSAQVQEGYTF.